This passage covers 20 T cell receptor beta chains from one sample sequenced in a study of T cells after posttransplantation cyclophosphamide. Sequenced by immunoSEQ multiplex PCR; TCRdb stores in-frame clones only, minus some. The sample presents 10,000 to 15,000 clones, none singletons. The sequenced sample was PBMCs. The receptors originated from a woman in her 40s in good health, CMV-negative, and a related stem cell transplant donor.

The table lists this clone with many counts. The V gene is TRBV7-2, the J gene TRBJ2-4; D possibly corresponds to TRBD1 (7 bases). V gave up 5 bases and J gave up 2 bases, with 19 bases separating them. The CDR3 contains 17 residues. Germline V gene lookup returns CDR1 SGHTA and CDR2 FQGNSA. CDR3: CASSPGGGGASKNIQYF. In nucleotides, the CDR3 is TGTGCCAGCAGCCCCGGAGGAGGGGGCGCATCCAAAAACATTCAGTACTTC.

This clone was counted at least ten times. CDR3 residues: CASSDDRLNTGELFF. In DNA, the CDR3 is TGTGCCAGCTCAGATGACAGGTTGAACACCGGGGAGCTGTTTTTT. This chain connects TRBV18 to TRBJ2-2; tentative D call: TRBD1 (6 bases). This CDR3 has 15 residues. Germline CDR1 reads KGHSH; CDR2 reads LQKENI. V was shortened by 5 bases and J by 1 base, with 11 bases between the two germline ends.

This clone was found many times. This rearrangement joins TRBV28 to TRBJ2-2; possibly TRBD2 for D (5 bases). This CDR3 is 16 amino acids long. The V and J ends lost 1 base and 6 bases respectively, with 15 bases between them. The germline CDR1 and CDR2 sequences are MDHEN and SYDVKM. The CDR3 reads CASSLFEGGFAGELFF. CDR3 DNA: TGTGCCAGCAGTTTATTTGAGGGCGGGTTCGCCGGGGAGCTGTTTTTT.

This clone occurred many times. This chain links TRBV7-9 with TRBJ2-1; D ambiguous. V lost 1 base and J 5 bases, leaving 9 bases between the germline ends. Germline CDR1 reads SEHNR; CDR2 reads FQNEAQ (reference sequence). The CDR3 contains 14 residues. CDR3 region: CASSLESLNNEQFF. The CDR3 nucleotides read TGTGCCAGCAGCTTAGAGAGCCTAAACAATGAGCAGTTCTTC.

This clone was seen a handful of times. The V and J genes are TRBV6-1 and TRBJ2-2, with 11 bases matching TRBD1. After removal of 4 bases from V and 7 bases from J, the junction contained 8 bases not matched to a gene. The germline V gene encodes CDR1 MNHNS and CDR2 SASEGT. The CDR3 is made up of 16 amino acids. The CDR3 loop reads CASSVRTGGGIGELFF. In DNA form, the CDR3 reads TGTGCCAGCAGTGTCCGGACAGGGGGCGGTATCGGGGAGCTGTTTTTT.

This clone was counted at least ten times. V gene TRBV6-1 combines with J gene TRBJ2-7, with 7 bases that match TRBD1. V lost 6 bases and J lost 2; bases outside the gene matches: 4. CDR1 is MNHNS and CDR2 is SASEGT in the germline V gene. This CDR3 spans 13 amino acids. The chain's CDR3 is CASRRGQAYEQYF. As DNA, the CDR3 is TGTGCCAGCAGGAGAGGACAGGCCTACGAGCAGTACTTC.

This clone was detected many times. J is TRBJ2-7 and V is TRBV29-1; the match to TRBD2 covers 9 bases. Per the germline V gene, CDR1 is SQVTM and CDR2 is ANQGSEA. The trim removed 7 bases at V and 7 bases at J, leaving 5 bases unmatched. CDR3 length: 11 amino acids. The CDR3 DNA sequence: TGCAGCGGCGGGAGGGCGGGGGAGCAGTACTTC. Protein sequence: CSGGRAGEQYF.

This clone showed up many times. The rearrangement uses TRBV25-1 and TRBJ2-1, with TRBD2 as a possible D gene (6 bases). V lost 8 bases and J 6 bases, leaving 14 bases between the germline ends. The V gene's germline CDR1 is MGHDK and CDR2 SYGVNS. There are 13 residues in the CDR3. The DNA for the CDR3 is TGTGCCAGCTTCTCAGGGACTGTCAATGAGCAGTTCTTC. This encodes CASFSGTVNEQFF.

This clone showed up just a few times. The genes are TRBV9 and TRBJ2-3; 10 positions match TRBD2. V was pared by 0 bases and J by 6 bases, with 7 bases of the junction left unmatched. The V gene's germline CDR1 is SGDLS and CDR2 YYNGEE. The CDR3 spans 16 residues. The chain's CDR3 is CASSVEAGGPLDTQYF. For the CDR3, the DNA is TGTGCCAGCAGCGTAGAAGCGGGGGGGCCTTTGGATACGCAGTATTTT. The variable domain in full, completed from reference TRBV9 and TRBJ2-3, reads DSGVTQTPKHLITATGQRVTLRCSPRSGDLSVYWYQQSLDQGLQFLIQYYNGEERAKGNILERFSAQQFPDLHSELNLSSLELGDSALYFCASSVEAGGPLDTQYFGPGTRLTVL.

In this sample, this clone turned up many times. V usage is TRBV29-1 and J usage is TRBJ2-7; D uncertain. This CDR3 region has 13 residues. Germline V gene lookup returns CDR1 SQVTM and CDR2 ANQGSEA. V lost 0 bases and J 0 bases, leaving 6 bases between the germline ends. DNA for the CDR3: TGCAGCGTTGAAGAGGCGGTCTCCTACGAGCAGTACTTC. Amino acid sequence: CSVEEAVSYEQYF.

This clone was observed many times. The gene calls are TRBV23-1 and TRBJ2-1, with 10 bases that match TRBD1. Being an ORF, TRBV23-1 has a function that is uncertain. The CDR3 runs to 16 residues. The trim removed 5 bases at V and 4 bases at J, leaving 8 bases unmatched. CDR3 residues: CASSNQTGGGYNEQFF. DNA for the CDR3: TGCGCCAGCAGTAATCAGACAGGGGGCGGTTACAATGAGCAGTTCTTC.

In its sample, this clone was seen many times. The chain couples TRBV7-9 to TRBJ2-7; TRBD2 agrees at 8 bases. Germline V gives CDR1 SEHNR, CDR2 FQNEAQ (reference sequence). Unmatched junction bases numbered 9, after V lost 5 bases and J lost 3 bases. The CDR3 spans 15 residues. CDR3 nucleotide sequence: TGTGCCAGCAGCGGTACTAGCGGAGGACACTACGAGCAGTACTTC. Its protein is CASSGTSGGHYEQYF.

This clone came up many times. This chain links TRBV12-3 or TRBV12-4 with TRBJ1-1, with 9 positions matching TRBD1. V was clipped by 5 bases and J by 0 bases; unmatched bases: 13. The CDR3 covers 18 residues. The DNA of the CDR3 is TGTGCCAGCAGTCCTATCCCGGGACAGGGTCCCATGAACACTGAAGCTTTCTTT. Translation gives CASSPIPGQGPMNTEAFF.

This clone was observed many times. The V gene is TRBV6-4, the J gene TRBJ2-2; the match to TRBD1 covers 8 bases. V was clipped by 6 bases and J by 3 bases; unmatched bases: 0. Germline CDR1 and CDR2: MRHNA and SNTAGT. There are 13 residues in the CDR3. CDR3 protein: CASRDRDTGELFF. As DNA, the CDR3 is TGTGCCAGCAGGGACAGGGACACCGGGGAGCTGTTTTTT.

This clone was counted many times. The CDR3 DNA reads as TGTGCCAGCAGACTATTAGCGGGCTACGAGCAGTACTTC. Amino acid sequence: CASRLLAGYEQYF. The chain links TRBV27 to TRBJ2-7, with TRBD2 matching over 7 bases. The germline V gene has CDR1 MNHEY and CDR2 SMNVEV (reference sequence). CDR3 length: 13 residues. V shed 6 bases and J 3 bases; nucleotides not matched to a gene: 5.

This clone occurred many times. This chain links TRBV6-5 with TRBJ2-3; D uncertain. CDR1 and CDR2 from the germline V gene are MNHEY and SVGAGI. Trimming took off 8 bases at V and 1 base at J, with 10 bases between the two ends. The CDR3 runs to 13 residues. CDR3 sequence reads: CASQWARTDTQYF. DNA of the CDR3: TGTGCCAGCCAGTGGGCGCGCACAGATACGCAGTATTTT.

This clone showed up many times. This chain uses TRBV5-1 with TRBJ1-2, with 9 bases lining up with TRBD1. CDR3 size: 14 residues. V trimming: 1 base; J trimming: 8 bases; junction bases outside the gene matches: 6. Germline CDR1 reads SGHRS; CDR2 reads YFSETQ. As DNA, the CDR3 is TGCGCCAGCAGCTTGTCGGGACAGGGTTACGGCTACACCTTC. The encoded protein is CASSLSGQGYGYTF.

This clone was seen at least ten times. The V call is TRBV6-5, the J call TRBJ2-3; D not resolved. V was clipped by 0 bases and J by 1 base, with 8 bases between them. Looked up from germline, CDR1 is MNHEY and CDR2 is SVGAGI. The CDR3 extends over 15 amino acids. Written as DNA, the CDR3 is TGTGCCAGCAGTTACTCTTACTCCCGCACAGATACGCAGTATTTT. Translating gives CASSYSYSRTDTQYF.

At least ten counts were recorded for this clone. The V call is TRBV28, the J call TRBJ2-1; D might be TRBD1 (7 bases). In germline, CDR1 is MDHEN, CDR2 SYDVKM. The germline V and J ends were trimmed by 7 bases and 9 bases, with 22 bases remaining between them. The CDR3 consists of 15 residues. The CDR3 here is CASTWISGGGGEQFF. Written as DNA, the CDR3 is TGTGCCAGCACTTGGATATCCGGAGGGGGCGGTGAGCAGTTCTTC.

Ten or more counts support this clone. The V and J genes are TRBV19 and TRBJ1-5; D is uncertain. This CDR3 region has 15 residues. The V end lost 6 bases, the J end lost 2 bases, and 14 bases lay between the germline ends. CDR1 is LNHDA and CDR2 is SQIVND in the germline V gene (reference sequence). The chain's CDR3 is CASSYRVDGNQPQHF. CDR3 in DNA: TGTGCCAGTAGCTACCGGGTGGATGGCAATCAGCCCCAGCATTTT.